These T cell receptor beta chains were read from a single sample in a study of cytomegalovirus exposure and HLA in healthy donors. Method: immunoSEQ multiplex PCR; TCRdb's copy keeps in-frame clones and lacks some. The sample lists 150,000 to 200,000 clones; around 81% were seen once. Sequenced material: PBMCs. The source of these receptors is a woman in her 30s in good health and CMV-seropositive. Both conserved end residues are part of each CDR3. A D gene is named only where the DNA matches it firmly. Clone size is given for some rows only: seen once, a few or many times, or a class if the clone is expanded.

CDR3nt	CDR3aa	v_gene	d_gene	j_gene	abundance
TGTGCCAGCAGCAACGCGCTAGCGGAAGTCTACGAGCAGTACTTC	CASSNALAEVYEQYF	TRBV7-9	TRBD2	TRBJ2-7	-
TGTGCCAGCAGCGAGGTTTATAGCAATCAGCCCCAGCATTTT	CASSEVYSNQPQHF	TRBV6-6	-	TRBJ1-5	-
TGTGCCAGCAGTTCACCTCGCCGGTCTAGCGGGGGGGCCTACCACGAGCAGTACTTC	CASSSPRRSSGGAYHEQYF	TRBV7-2	TRBD2	TRBJ2-7	-
TGCGCCAGCAGCCTCCTAACAGGGGGCCGTCAGCCCCAGCATTTT	CASSLLTGGRQPQHF	TRBV4-1	TRBD1	TRBJ1-5	once
TGTGCCAGCACCCTCGATCGGGGAAAAAGCAATCAGCCCCAGCATTTT	CASTLDRGKSNQPQHF	TRBV7-9	-	TRBJ1-5	-
TGTGCCAGCAGCTTGAGGACTAGCGGGAGGATTGAGCAGTTCTTC	CASSLRTSGRIEQFF	TRBV5-4	TRBD2	TRBJ2-1	-
TGTGCCAGCAGCCTCAGGGGCGCCAGAAACACCATATATTTT	CASSLRGARNTIYF	TRBV5-4	-	TRBJ1-3	-
TGTGCCAGCAAACGGGACAGGGGGCCTAATGAAAAACTGTTTTTT	CASKRDRGPNEKLFF	TRBV2	TRBD1	TRBJ1-4	once
TGCGCCAGCAGCCTCGGACAGGCGGTTAATGAAAAACTGTTTTTT	CASSLGQAVNEKLFF	TRBV4-1	TRBD1	TRBJ1-4	few
TGTGCCAGTAGTATATGGGCCCAGAGCTCCTACGAGCAGTACTTC	CASSIWAQSSYEQYF	TRBV19	-	TRBJ2-7	-
TGTGCCAGCACCCTACTCGGGAGTAATTCACCCCTCCACTTT	CASTLLGSNSPLHF	TRBV27	-	TRBJ1-6	few
TGTGCCAGCAGTTCAGGCAGGGTAGGCAATTCACCCCTCCACTTT	CASSSGRVGNSPLHF	TRBV28	-	TRBJ1-6	-